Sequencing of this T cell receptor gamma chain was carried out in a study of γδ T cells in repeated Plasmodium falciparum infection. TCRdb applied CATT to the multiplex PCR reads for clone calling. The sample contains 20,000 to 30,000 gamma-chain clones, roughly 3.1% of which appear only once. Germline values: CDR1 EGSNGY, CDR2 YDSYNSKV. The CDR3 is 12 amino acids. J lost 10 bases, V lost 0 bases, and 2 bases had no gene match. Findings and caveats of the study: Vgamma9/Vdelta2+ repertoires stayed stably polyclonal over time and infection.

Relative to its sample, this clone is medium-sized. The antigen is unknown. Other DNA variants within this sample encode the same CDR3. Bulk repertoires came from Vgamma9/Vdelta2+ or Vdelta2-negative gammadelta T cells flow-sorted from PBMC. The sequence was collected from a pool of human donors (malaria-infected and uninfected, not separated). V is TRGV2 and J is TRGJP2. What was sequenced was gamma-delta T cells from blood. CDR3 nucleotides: TGTGCCACCTGGGACGGGCCTTGGATCAAGACGTTT. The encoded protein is CATWDGPWIKTF.